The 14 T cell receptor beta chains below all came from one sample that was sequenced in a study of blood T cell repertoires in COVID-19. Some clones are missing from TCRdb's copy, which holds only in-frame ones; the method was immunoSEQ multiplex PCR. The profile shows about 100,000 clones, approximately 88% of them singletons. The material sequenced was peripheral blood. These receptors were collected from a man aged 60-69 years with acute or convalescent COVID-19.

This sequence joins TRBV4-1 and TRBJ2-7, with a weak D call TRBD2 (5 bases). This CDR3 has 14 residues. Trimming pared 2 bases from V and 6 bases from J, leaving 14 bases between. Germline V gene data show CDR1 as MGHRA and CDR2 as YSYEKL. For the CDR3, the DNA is TGCGCCAGCAGCCAATTGAGGGAACTCGGCGAGCAGTACTTC. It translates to CASSQLRELGEQYF.

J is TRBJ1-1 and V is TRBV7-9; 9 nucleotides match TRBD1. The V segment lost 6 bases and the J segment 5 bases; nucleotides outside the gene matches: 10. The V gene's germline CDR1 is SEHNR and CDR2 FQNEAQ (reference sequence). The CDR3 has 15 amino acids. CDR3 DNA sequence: TGTGCCAGCAGTCGCCCCGGGACAGGGCTGACTGAAGCTTTCTTT. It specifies CASSRPGTGLTEAFF.

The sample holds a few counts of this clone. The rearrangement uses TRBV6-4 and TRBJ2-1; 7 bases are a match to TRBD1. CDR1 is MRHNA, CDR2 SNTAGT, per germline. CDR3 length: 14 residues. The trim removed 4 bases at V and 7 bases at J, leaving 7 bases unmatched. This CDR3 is CASSADREWNEQFF. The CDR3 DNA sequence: TGTGCCAGCAGTGCAGACAGGGAGTGGAATGAGCAGTTCTTC.

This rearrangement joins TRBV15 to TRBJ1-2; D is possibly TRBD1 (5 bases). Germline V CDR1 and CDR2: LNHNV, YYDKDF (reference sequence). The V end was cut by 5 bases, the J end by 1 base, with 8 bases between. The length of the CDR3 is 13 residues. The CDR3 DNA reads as TGTGCCACCAGCGTACAGGTTAACTATGGCTACACCTTC. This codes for CATSVQVNYGYTF.

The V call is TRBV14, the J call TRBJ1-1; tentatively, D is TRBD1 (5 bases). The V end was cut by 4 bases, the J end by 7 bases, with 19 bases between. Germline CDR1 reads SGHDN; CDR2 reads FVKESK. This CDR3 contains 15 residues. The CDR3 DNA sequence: TGTGCCAGCAGCCCCTTTGAAGGGGCGGATATTGAAGCTTTCTTT. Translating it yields CASSPFEGADIEAFF.

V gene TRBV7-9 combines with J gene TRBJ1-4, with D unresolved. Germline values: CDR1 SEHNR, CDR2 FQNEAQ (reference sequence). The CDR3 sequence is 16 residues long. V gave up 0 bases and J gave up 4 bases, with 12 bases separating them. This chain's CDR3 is CASSLALMAINEKLFF. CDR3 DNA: TGTGCCAGCAGCTTAGCGCTTATGGCAATTAATGAAAAACTGTTTTTT.

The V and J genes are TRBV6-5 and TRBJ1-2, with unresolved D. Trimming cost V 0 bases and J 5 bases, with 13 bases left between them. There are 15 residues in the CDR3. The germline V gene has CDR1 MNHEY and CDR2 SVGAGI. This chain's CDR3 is CASSYSIGSRYGYTF. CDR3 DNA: TGTGCCAGCAGTTACTCGATCGGGAGTCGGTATGGCTACACCTTC.

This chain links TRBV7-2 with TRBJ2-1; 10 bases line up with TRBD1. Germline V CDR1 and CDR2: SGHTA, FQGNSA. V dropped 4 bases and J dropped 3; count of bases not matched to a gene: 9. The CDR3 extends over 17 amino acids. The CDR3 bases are TGTGCCAGCAGCTCCCCGGGAGGGGACAGGGGCTACAATGAGCAGTTCTTC. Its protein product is CASSSPGGDRGYNEQFF.

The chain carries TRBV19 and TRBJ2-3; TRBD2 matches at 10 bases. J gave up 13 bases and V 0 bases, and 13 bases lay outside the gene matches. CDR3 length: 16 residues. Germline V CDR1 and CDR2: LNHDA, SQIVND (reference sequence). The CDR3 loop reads CASSIDLSLAGALKYF. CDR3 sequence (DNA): TGTGCCAGTAGTATAGATCTCTCTCTAGCGGGAGCCCTTAAGTATTTT. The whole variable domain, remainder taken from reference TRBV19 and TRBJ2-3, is DGGITQSPKYLFRKEGQNVTLSCEQNLNHDAMYWYRQDPGQGLRLIYYSQIVNDFQKGDIAEGYSVSREKKESFPLTVTSAQKNPTAFYLCASSIDLSLAGALKYFGPGTRLTVL.

The CDR3 region is CASSLLTRTGELFF. The CDR3 region has the DNA TGTGCCAGCAGCTTATTGACGAGGACCGGGGAGCTGTTTTTT. The J gene is TRBJ2-2, the V gene TRBV5-5; no clear D gene. The CDR3 consists of 14 residues. Germline CDR1 and CDR2: SGHKS and YYEKEE (reference sequence). The germline V and J ends were trimmed by 2 bases and 5 bases, with 10 bases remaining between them.

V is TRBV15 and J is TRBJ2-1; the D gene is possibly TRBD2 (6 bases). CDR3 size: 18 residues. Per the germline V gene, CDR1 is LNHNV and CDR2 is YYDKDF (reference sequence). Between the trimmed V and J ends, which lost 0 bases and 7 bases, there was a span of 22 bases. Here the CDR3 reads CATSRDTPTTSGGNEQFF. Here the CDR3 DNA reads TGTGCCACCAGCAGAGATACCCCAACGACTAGTGGGGGGAATGAGCAGTTCTTC.

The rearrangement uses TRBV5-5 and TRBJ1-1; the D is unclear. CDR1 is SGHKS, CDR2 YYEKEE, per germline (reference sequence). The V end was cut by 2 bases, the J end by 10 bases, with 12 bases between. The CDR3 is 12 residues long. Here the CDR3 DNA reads TGTGCCAGCAGCTTTTCAGGTGTCGCAGCTTTCTTT. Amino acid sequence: CASSFSGVAAFF.

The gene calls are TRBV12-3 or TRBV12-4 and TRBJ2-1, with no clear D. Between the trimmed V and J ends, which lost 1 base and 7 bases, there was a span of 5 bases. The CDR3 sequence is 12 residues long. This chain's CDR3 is CASSLGGNEQFF. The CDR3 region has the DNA TGTGCCAGCAGTTTAGGAGGTAATGAGCAGTTCTTC.

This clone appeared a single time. The CDR3 protein is CASSSWGQGASSGNTIYF. As DNA, the CDR3 is TGTGCCAGCAGCTCATGGGGACAGGGGGCCAGCTCTGGAAACACCATATATTTT. The V and J genes are TRBV7-2 and TRBJ1-3; 12 bases match TRBD1. Unmatched junction bases numbered 7, after V lost 4 bases and J lost 0 bases. Germline V lookup: CDR1 SGHTA, CDR2 FQGNSA. The CDR3 is made up of 18 amino acids.